These T cell receptor beta chains were read from a single sample in a study of monozygotic twins with inflammatory bowel disease. TCRdb re-called the 5' RACE reads and shows each CDR3 protein once, DNA omitted. The table lists more than 95,000 distinct CDR3 sequences. The sequencing input was blood. All receptors come from a human donor with ulcerative colitis or Crohn's disease, or a healthy co-twin of an affected twin (not recorded which). Each CDR3 is given with its conserved first and last residue.

J	V	CDR3
TRBJ2-1	TRBV11-3	CASSPDRYNEQFF
TRBJ1-1	TRBV5-1	CASSLVVASNTEAFF
TRBJ2-7	TRBV9	CASSEHTGQIYEQYF
TRBJ2-1	TRBV24-1	CATSDLEGSSYNEQFF
TRBJ1-1	TRBV12-3/TRBV12-4	CASSRKTLGGATEAFF
TRBJ2-1	TRBV20-1	CSARPWMRNEQFF
TRBJ2-5	TRBV7-2	CASRQQETQYF
TRBJ2-7	TRBV3-1	CASRTTGIFVRTPPHEQYF
TRBJ1-6	TRBV29-1	CSVYDQTPPLHF
TRBJ2-5	TRBV7-2	CASSLAGLAVWETQYF
TRBJ2-2	TRBV7-8	CASSLGRGGSGELFF
TRBJ2-1	TRBV29-1	CSAKGTGGLYEQFF
TRBJ2-7	TRBV29-1	CSVEDDDRETYEQYF
TRBJ2-1	TRBV19	CASTPGLAGGPRHNEQFF
TRBJ1-4	TRBV28	CASSFYPQGSSFF
TRBJ2-7	TRBV7-2	CASSLGSGLYEQYF
TRBJ2-3	TRBV20-1	CSATFLLAGPSTDTQYF
TRBJ2-7	TRBV7-6	CASSSTQGYEQYF
TRBJ2-6	TRBV12-3/TRBV12-4	CASSPTLSGANVLTF
TRBJ1-5	TRBV6-5	CASSKDQAQPQHF
TRBJ1-6	TRBV12-3/TRBV12-4	CASRAHPLYNSPLHF
TRBJ2-7	TRBV27	CASSASGTSGRPSYEQYF
TRBJ2-1	TRBV7-9	CASRKTDNEQFF
TRBJ2-2	TRBV18	CASSSTSGRTTGELFF
TRBJ2-5	TRBV6-1	CASSEGENRFGETQYF
TRBJ2-7	TRBV5-1	CASTSSSYEQYF
TRBJ2-7	TRBV20-1	CSARDGGRARGEQYF
TRBJ2-2	TRBV5-1	CASSASGTGGRELFF
TRBJ2-5	TRBV20-1	CSASLDIQETQYF
TRBJ1-2	TRBV6-5	CASSYLVGRNYGYTF
TRBJ2-2	TRBV2	CASRLDRANTGVLFF
TRBJ2-1	TRBV3-1	CASSQGSGGRWHEQFF
TRBJ2-3	TRBV12-3/TRBV12-4	CASTYGEGTDTQYF
TRBJ1-5	TRBV30	CAWSWEPTNQPQHF
TRBJ2-7	TRBV7-9	CASSIQTGGASEQYF
TRBJ2-5	TRBV4-2	CASSQVPAETQYF
TRBJ2-3	TRBV27	CASSRDLGVIRTDTQYF
TRBJ1-6	TRBV3-1	CASSQGSGQRNSPLHF
TRBJ2-2	TRBV7-3	CASSPGTGNTGELFF
TRBJ1-4	TRBV28	CASSPPGARLNEKLFF
TRBJ2-1	TRBV5-1	CASSFGDPYNEQFF
TRBJ2-5	TRBV5-1	CASSSAPGGETQYF
TRBJ2-5	TRBV5-6	CASKGADTQETQYF
TRBJ1-4	TRBV24-1	CATSGRDRGPEKLFF
TRBJ2-4	TRBV19	CASSIDRNIQYF
TRBJ2-7	TRBV7-2	CASSAGTGRGEQYF
TRBJ2-1	TRBV20-1	CSARGLTAGVHNEQFF
TRBJ2-1	TRBV6-2/TRBV6-3	CASSYSTGREQFF
TRBJ1-3	TRBV14	CASSHTGFYSGNTIYF
TRBJ2-7	TRBV5-1	CASSLHEGSSYEQYF
TRBJ1-1	TRBV4-3	CASSQVRTGGVEAFF
TRBJ2-1	TRBV5-1	CASSQGSSYNEQFF
TRBJ2-5	TRBV7-2	CASSFDRGRETQYF
TRBJ1-1	TRBV19	CASGTGWGTEAFF
TRBJ2-5	TRBV20-1	CSAQLAGETQYF